Below are 7 T cell receptor beta chains sequenced from a single sample in a study of T-cell reconstitution after alpha-beta-depleted transplantation in children (dated by TCRdb to the mid-2010s). Receptor libraries were prepared by PCR. The reads were generated on an Illumina HiSeq 2500. TCR libraries were prepared with molecular barcoding, using unique molecular identifiers to normalize TCRbeta repertoire quantification. TCRdb cleaned the public reads at Q25 with fastp, built clones with MiXCR and kept in-frame beta chains. For every CDR3 protein sequence, its rows merge into one entry that carries the most common genes and DNA. The sample records about 600,000 distinct CDR3 sequences, 10% to 15% of which are singletons. The ten largest clonotypes hold approximately 2% of the sample. Sample treatment or condition, as interpreted from the label and publication: allogeneic hematopoietic cell transplantation with graft depleted of TCRalphabeta T cells and CD19 B cells.

Sequences were derived from PBMCs, mostly from graft donor cells, sampled 360 days after TCRalphabeta/CD19-depleted stem cell transplant. The receptor set was obtained from a male patient aged 10-17 years who had a stem cell transplant for acute myeloid leukemia, so the T cells may come from the graft donor.

This clonotype was detected a few times. An end of the junction does not agree with germline; a read error may underlie this. The chain carries TRBV6-2 or TRBV6-3 and TRBJ2-4; either TRBD1 or TRBD2 may supply D (5 bases each). Germline loops: CDR1 MNHEY, CDR2 SVGEGT. The CDR3 consists of 15 residues. The CDR3 sequence: CASRSSGAGPSIVDF. DNA for the CDR3: TGTGCCAGCAGAAGTTCCGGGGCAGGCCCAAGCATTGTGGACTTC.

This chain connects TRBV7-6 to TRBJ1-2; no definite D call. V shed 1 base and J shed 3 bases, with 3 bases lying between them. The CDR3 length is 12 residues. Germline CDR1 and CDR2: SGHVS and FNYEAQ. CDR3 nucleotides: TGTGCCAGCAGCTTAGACTACTATGGCTACACCTTC. Translation: CASSLDYYGYTF.

The rearrangement uses TRBV12-3 or TRBV12-4 and TRBJ2-7; D unclear. The CDR3 extends over 15 amino acids. V was pared by 2 bases and J by 2 bases, with 13 bases between. The CDR3 DNA reads as TGTGCCAGCAGTTTACCCGCCTCCCGGACCTACGAGCAGTACTTC. Its protein is CASSLPASRTYEQYF.

This chain uses TRBV3-1 with TRBJ2-4, with D hard to call. CDR1 LGHDT and CDR2 YNNKEL come from the germline V gene (reference sequence). Trimming pared 1 base from V and 0 bases from J, leaving 13 bases between. CDR3 size: 17 residues. Written as DNA, the CDR3 is TGTGCCAGCAGCCAAGGAGGTACTAATGTAGCCAAAAACATTCAGTACTTC. It translates to CASSQGGTNVAKNIQYF.

This clonotype was found a few times. The chain employs TRBV7-8 and TRBJ1-4; tentatively, D is TRBD1 (5 bases). Germline V gene sequence: CDR1 SGHVS, CDR2 FQNEAQ. CDR3 length: 15 residues. V shed 6 bases and J shed 7 bases, with 18 bases lying between them. The CDR3 is CASRKRGRTPEKLFF. CDR3 sequence (DNA): TGTGCCAGCAGAAAAAGGGGCCGGACCCCTGAAAAACTGTTTTTT.

This clonotype was observed at least ten times. V is TRBV5-1 and J is TRBJ2-1; perhaps TRBD1 as D (6 bases). Trimming removed 2 bases at V and 5 bases at J, with 14 bases between. The V gene's germline CDR1 is SGHRS and CDR2 YFSETQ. This CDR3 has 15 residues. In DNA form, the CDR3 reads TGCGCCAGCAGCTTTTCTACAGGGAGAAACAATGAGCAGTTCTTC. This sequence encodes CASSFSTGRNNEQFF.

The sample holds many counts of this clonotype. CDR3 bases: TGTGCCAGCGGGATCGACAATGAGCAGTTCTTC. It specifies CASGIDNEQFF. The chain carries TRBV9 and TRBJ2-1; D remains ambiguous. CDR1 and CDR2 from the germline V gene are SGDLS and YYNGEE. The CDR3 has 11 residues. The ends were cut back, 7 bases at V and 5 bases at J, with 7 bases in the middle.